This paragraph covers one T cell receptor (beta chain) sequence. This receptor's antigen is unknown. Per-base quality was not reported, and no clone a single base away is much larger than it. The data were obtained in a study of blood T cell repertoires in COVID-19 (dated by TCRdb to about 2020). For the wider study: Samples from collaborators originated in the United States, Italy and Spain and spanned both the acute and convalescent phases of COVID-19. The material from the prospective study consisted of cDNA or gDNA derived from T cells, B-cell-depleted T cells, or PBMCs. The dataset comprised deeply sampled blood TCRbeta repertoires from subjects exposed to, actively infected with, or recovered from COVID-19. The repertoires were released in a freely available public database intended as a resource for research on the immune response to SARS-CoV-2. Samples were obtained from the ongoing ImmuneRACE study (first 160 participants) and from roughly 1,300 subjects provided by 6 global collaborators. The sample metadata nearly always contained a de-identified subject ID, COVID-19 status, age in years and sex. Where available, HLA class I and class II types were taken from metadata supplied by the sample provider and were not determined by assay-based typing.

At one collaborating source in Seattle, patients were enrolled during active infection and were followed longitudinally through the course of disease. Collaborating institutions collected whole blood in K2EDTA tubes following their own protocols. For TCRbeta analysis, collaborator samples were shipped as frozen whole blood, as isolated PBMCs, or as DNA extracted from either sample type. From V the trimming removes 5 bases and from J it removes 3 bases, while the gene matches leave 7 bases of the junction unaccounted for. Sequences SGHRS (CDR1) and YFSETQ (CDR2) are obtained from the germline V gene. Measured from the cysteine to the phenylalanine, the CDR3 is 15 residues long. Only the CDR3 DNA stays, 45 bases, in frame from base 1. TCRbeta CDR3 regions were amplified from genomic DNA by means of the immunoSEQ Assay, a bias-controlled multiplex PCR. The authors' analysis ran thus. The number of nucleated cells in each sample was estimated by amplification of reference gene primers within the assay. Sequence reads were collapsed and filtered to measure the absolute abundance of every unique TCRbeta CDR3 rearrangement. Productive Simpson clonality was computed per sample as the square root of Simpson's diversity index over productive rearrangements. Drawn from immuneACCESS, this table holds only the in-frame rearrangements with V and J called that TCRdb kept. Clones are partly lost; checked studies trace under half to an unresolved V gene and leave the rest unexplained. V, J and clone size are taken as reported in that table, and D and trimming were inferred from the DNA itself. The sample table shows roughly 150,000 clones, and 87% are seen once. The ten largest make up around a tenth of the sample.

Study-wide conclusions, independent of this receptor: The quantity of clinical and demographic metadata differed by source and by participant and was supplied without curation.

The TCR comes from a woman in her 70s with COVID-19, enrolled during active disease. Rearrangement joined TRBV5-1 to TRBJ1-3, with 8 bases aligning to TRBD1. The sequencing input was peripheral blood. The sequenced DNA is TGCGCCAGCAGTCAACAGGGGGGATTTGGAAACACCATATATTTT. This codes for CASSQQGGFGNTIYF.